What follows are 9 T cell receptor beta chains derived from one specimen sequenced in a study of cytomegalovirus exposure and HLA in healthy donors. This PCR relied on a set of 60 Vbeta primers and 13 Jbeta primers. The protocol was immunoSEQ multiplex PCR, while the TCRdb copy is restricted to in-frame clones and leaves out a portion. The data hold under 35,000 clones, with about three fifths observed a single time. The sample comprised PBMCs. Receptors were obtained from a man in his fifties in good health and CMV-seropositive.

This chain uses TRBV18 with TRBJ1-2; possibly TRBD1 for D (6 bases). Looked up from germline, CDR1 is KGHSH and CDR2 is LQKENI. Trimming removed 4 bases from V and 2 bases from J, with 11 bases in between. The CDR3 loop spans 14 amino acids. The CDR3 nucleotides are TGTGCCAGCTCACTACGGGGACAAAACTATGGCTACACCTTC. Protein product: CASSLRGQNYGYTF. Full variable domain (remainder filled in from reference TRBV18 and TRBJ1-2): NAGVMQNPRHLVRRRGQEARLRCSPMKGHSHVYWYRQLPEEGLKFMVYLQKENIIDESGMPKERFSAEFPKEGPSILRIQQVVRGDSAAYFCASSLRGQNYGYTFGSGTRLTVV.

This chain uses TRBV27 with TRBJ1-1, with 9 bases lining up with TRBD1. Germline lookup yields CDR1 MNHEY and CDR2 SMNVEV (reference sequence). Losses at the gene ends were 3 bases for V and 3 bases for J; bases not matched to a gene: 2. The CDR3 loop spans 14 amino acids. The CDR3 loop reads CASSLTGGYTEAFF. CDR3 DNA sequence: TGTGCCAGCAGTTTGACAGGGGGTTACACTGAAGCTTTCTTT.

The CDR3: CASLTLADYGYTF. CDR3 in DNA: TGTGCCAGCCTAACACTAGCTGACTATGGCTACACCTTC. The gene calls are TRBV28 and TRBJ1-2; D not resolved. V gave up 8 bases and J gave up 3 bases, with 13 bases separating them. Germline V CDR1 and CDR2: MDHEN, SYDVKM. The length of the CDR3 is 13 residues.

The chain employs TRBV6-6 and TRBJ2-5; TRBD1 matches at 9 bases. Germline lookup yields CDR1 MNHNY and CDR2 SVGAGI (reference sequence). The CDR3 spans 13 residues. V lost 6 bases, J lost 4 bases, and 3 bases stayed unmatched. CDR3 amino acids: CASRDRGRETQYF. The CDR3 DNA reads TGTGCCAGCAGGGACAGGGGCCGAGAGACCCAGTACTTC.

This clone counts as medium-sized. This chain connects TRBV21-1 to TRBJ2-1; TRBD2 reflects the table's D call only, with no check against the DNA. TRBV21-1 is classified as a pseudogene. CDR3 length equals 20 residues. The CDR3 DNA reads as TGTGCCAGCAGCAAGTTTGGCGGGAGGTTAACCGTGGGCCCCTACAATGAGCAGTTCTTC. Its protein product is CASSKFGGRLTVGPYNEQFF.

V is TRBV5-1 and J is TRBJ1-1; 8 bases fit TRBD1. CDR3 length equals 14 residues. V shed 1 base and J 4 bases; nucleotides not matched to a gene: 3. The germline V gene encodes CDR1 SGHRS and CDR2 YFSETQ. The CDR3: CASSLIDRGTEAFF. The CDR3 bases are TGCGCCAGCAGCTTGATTGACAGGGGCACTGAAGCTTTCTTT.

This clone was counted a few times. V usage is TRBV4-1 and J usage is TRBJ2-5; 8 bases are shared with TRBD1. J gave up 4 bases and V 1 base, and 8 bases lay outside the gene matches. The CDR3 is 16 residues long. Germline V gene data show CDR1 as MGHRA and CDR2 as YSYEKL. CDR3 sequence: CASSQVAGGAGETQYF. The CDR3, as DNA: TGCGCCAGCAGCCAAGTTGCAGGGGGCGCGGGAGAGACCCAGTACTTC.

The chain has TRBV29-1 and TRBJ1-1; D unclear. The CDR3 runs 13 residues. The V gene's germline CDR1 is SQVTM and CDR2 ANQGSEA. V lost 5 bases and J lost 1, with 11 bases in between. The CDR3 DNA follows: TGCAGCGTTCGGGAAGGCAAGAACACTGAAGCTTTCTTT. Its translation: CSVREGKNTEAFF. The entire variable domain, with the rest obtained from reference TRBV29-1 and TRBJ1-1, is as follows: SAVISQKPSRDICQRGTSLTIQCQVDSQVTMMFWYRQQPGQSLTLIATANQGSEATYESGFVIDKFPISRPNLTFSTLTVSNMSPEDSSIYLCSVREGKNTEAFFGQGTRLTVV.

The rearrangement joins TRBV30 to TRBJ1-1; 8 nucleotides line up with TRBD1. The V gene end was trimmed by 2 bases and the J gene end by 0 bases; junction bases not matched to a gene: 11. CDR1 GTSNPN and CDR2 SVGIG come from the germline V gene (reference sequence). The CDR3 consists of 17 residues. CDR3 bases: TGTGCCTGGAGTTTTACGGCGGGACAGGTCATGAACACTGAAGCTTTCTTT. It codes for CAWSFTAGQVMNTEAFF.